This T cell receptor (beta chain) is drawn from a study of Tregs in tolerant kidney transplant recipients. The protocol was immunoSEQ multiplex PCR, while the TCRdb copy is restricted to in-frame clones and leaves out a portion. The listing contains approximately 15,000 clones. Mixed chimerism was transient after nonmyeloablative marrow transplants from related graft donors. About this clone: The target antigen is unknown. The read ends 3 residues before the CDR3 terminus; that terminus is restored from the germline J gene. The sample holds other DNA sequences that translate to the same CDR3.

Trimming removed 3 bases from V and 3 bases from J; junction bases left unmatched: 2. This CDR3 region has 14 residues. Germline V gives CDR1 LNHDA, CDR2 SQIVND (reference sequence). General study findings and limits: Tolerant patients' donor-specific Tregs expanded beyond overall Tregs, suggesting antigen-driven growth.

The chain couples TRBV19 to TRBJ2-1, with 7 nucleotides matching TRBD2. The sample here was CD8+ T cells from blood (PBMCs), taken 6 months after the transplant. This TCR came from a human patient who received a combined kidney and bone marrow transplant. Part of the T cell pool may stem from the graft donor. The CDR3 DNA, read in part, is TGTGCCAGTAGTATGGGGGGGGACTACAATGAG. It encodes CASSMGGDYNE. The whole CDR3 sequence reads CASSMGGDYNEQFF.